This T cell receptor (beta chain) was sequenced for a study of tumor-infiltrating lymphocytes in localized non-small cell lung cancer. Sequencing was performed with immunoSEQ multiplex PCR; in TCRdb, only in-frame clones are kept and a portion is missing. The sample has fewer than 15,000 clones, 68% seen once. The sequencing input was lung tumor tissue. The source of this sequence is a human donor with non-small cell lung cancer.

CDR3 sequence reads: CASSLSYLSQANNEQFF. In DNA, the CDR3 is TGTGCCAGCAGTTTATCGTATTTGTCTCAAGCCAACAATGAGCAGTTCTTC. The rearrangement uses TRBV27 and TRBJ2-1; no firm D call. Per the germline V gene, CDR1 is MNHEY and CDR2 is SMNVEV (reference sequence). V lost 0 bases to trimming and J lost 5 bases, with 17 bases between them. The CDR3 runs to 17 residues.